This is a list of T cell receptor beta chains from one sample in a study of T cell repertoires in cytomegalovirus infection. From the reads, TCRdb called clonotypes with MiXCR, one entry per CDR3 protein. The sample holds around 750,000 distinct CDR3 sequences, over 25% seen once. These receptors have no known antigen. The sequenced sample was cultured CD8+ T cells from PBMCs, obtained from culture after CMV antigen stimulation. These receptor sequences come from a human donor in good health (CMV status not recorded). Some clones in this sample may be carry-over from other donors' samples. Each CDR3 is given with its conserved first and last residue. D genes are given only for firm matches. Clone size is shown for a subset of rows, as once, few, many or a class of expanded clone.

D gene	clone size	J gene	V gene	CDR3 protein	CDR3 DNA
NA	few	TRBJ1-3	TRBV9	CASSAHTDLSGNTIYF	TGTGCCAGCAGCGCCCACACGGACCTCTCTGGAAACACCATATATTTT
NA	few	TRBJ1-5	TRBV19	CASLMGGNQPQHF	TGTGCCAGCCTAATGGGGGGCAATCAGCCCCAGCATTTT
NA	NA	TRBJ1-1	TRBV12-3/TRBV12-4	CASTQWRGGTEAFF	TGTGCCAGCACTCAATGGAGGGGTGGGACTGAAGCTTTCTTT
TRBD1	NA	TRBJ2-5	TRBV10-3	CAISVTPWDSELKETQNF	TGTGCCATCAGTGTGACCCCCTGGGACAGTGAACTAAAAGAGACCCAGAACTTC
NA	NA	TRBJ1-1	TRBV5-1	CASSRWTGNTEAFF	TGCGCCAGCAGCCGGTGGACGGGGAACACTGAAGCTTTCTTT
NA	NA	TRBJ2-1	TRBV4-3	CASSQDWQSLHNEQFF	TGCGCCAGCAGCCAAGATTGGCAGAGTCTGCACAATGAGCAGTTCTTC
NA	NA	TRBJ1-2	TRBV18	CASSPSRTPQAADGYTF	TGTGCCAGCTCACCAAGTAGGACACCCCAGGCGGCTGATGGCTACACCTTC
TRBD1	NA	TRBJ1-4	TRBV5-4	CASGEGTDANEKLFF	TGTGCCAGCGGCGAGGGGACAGACGCTAATGAAAAACTGTTTTTT
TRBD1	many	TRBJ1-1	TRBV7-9	CASSHRDRGTEAFF	TGTGCCAGCAGCCACCGGGACAGGGGCACTGAAGCTTTCTTT
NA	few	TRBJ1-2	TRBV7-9	CASSPKTRANGYTF	TGTGCCAGCAGCCCCAAGACGAGGGCTAATGGCTACACCTTC
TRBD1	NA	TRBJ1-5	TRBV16	CASSQSGTALNQPQHF	TGTGCCAGCAGCCAATCAGGGACAGCACTAAATCAGCCCCAGCATTTT
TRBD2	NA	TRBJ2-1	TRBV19	CASSITSGVFNEQFF	TGTGCCAGTAGTATTACCAGCGGGGTCTTCAATGAGCAGTTCTTC
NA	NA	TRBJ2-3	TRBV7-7	CASSLGPIAGKKSDTQYF	TGTGCTAGCAGCTTAGGGCCAATCGCAGGGAAGAAATCAGATACGCAGTATTTT
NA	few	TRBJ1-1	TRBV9	CASSVVAGVYAEAFF	TGTGCCAGCAGCGTAGTGGCAGGGGTATACGCTGAAGCTTTCTTT
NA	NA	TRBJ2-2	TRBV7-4	CASSGGTDTGELFF	TGTGCCAGCAGCGGGGGGACAGACACCGGGGAGCTGTTTTTT
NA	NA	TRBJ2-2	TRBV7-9	CASSLGKGITGELFF	TGTGCCAGCAGCTTAGGAAAGGGGATCACCGGGGAGCTGTTTTTT
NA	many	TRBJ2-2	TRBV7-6	CASSPSPGDDGVRYTGELFF	TGTGCCAGCAGCCCCTCCCCCGGGGATGATGGGGTCAGGTACACCGGGGAGCTGTTTTTT
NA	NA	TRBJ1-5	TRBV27	CASSLQGSAQPQHF	TGTGCCAGCAGTTTACAGGGTAGCGCTCAGCCCCAGCATTTT
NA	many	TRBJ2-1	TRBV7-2	CASSFKGLSSYNEQFF	TGTGCCAGCAGCTTCAAGGGGCTAAGCTCCTACAATGAGCAGTTCTTC
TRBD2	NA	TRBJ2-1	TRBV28	CASAHLRAGGPDEQFF	TGTGCCAGCGCCCACCTTCGAGCGGGGGGGCCGGATGAGCAGTTCTTC
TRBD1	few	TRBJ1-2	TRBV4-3	CASSQDITGAYGYTF	TGCGCCAGCAGCCAAGATATAACAGGGGCCTATGGCTACACCTTC
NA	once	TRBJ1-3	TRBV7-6	CASSSGQQVYSGNTIYF	TGTGCCAGCAGCTCGGGCCAACAGGTTTACTCTGGAAACACCATATATTTT
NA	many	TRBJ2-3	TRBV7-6	CASSLEGQTSTDTQYF	TGTGCCAGCAGCTTAGAGGGACAAACTAGCACAGATACGCAGTATTTT
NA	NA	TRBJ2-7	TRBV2	CASTIRQDSYEQYF	TGTGCCAGCACAATCAGACAGGACTCCTACGAGCAGTACTTC
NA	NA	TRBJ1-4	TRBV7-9	CASSPGSTSKEKLFF	TGTGCCAGCAGCCCCGGGTCAACGTCGAAAGAAAAACTGTTTTTT
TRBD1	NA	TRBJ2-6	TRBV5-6	CASSCEDRGDQAGANVLTF	TGTGCCAGCAGCTGTGAGGACAGGGGGGACCAGGCTGGGGCCAACGTCCTGACTTTC
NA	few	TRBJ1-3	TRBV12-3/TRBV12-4	CASSLFVSGNTIYF	TGTGCCAGCAGTTTATTCGTGTCTGGAAACACCATATATTTT
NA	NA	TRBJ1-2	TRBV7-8	CASSRTSSQADGYGYTF	TGTGCCAGCAGCCGCACCTCGAGTCAGGCGGATGGCTATGGCTACACCTTC
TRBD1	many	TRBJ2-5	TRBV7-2	CASSSRAGDRESETQYF	TGTGCCAGCAGCTCACGGGCCGGGGACAGGGAATCGGAGACCCAGTACTTC
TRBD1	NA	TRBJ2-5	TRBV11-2	CASSYRGPETQYF	TGTGCCAGCAGCTACAGGGGGCCGGAGACCCAGTACTTC
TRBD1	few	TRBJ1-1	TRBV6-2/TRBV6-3	CASSITATGEMNGAEAFF	TGTGCCAGCAGTATCACCGCGACAGGGGAGATGAATGGCGCTGAAGCTTTCTTT